Detailed here is one T cell receptor beta chain. These data originate in a study of PD-L1 blockade in urothelial cancer. Generated by immunoSEQ multiplex PCR, the TCRdb table keeps only in-frame clones and is missing some. The sample shows about 120,000 clones, 80% to 90% of them seen only once. CDR1 and CDR2 from the germline V gene are SGHVS and FNYEAQ. This CDR3 has 15 residues. V lost 1 base to trimming and J lost 0 bases, with 7 bases between them. Time point given: peripheral blood 6 weeks after treatment start. The receptor comes from a man between 60 and 75 years old with urothelial cancer. J is TRBJ2-1 and V is TRBV7-6; D is undetermined. The source was PBMCs, collected around atezolizumab (anti-PD-L1) treatment. The CDR3 loop is CASSLVRSSYNEQFF. CDR3 nucleotide sequence: TGTGCCAGCAGCTTAGTACGGAGCTCCTACAATGAGCAGTTCTTC.